What follows describes a single T cell receptor (beta chain). Its antigen is currently unknown. V lost 4 bases and J lost 0, with 9 bases in between. CDR1 SNHLY and CDR2 FYNNEI come from the germline V gene. This CDR3 contains 14 residues. These data originate in a study of PD-L1 blockade in urothelial cancer. About the research overall: It was at some point between 2013 and 2014 that patients started atezolizumab at 1,200 mg intravenously every 3 weeks. Between 0 and 3 chemotherapy regimens preceded treatment for each patient. Samples came from 3 weeks, at the second dose, and 6 weeks into treatment. Broader study findings: In blood at 3 weeks, tumor-associated clones expanded more among patients with durable benefit.

Time point given: peripheral blood 6 weeks after treatment start. Assay: immunoSEQ multiplex PCR; the TCRdb copy retains only in-frame clones and omits some. The profile covers some 75,000 clones, with approximately 90% appearing a single time and around 0.87% taken by the ten largest. Source: PBMCs, taken around atezolizumab (anti-PD-L1) treatment. The clonotype was recovered from an elderly woman with urothelial cancer. The genes are TRBV2 and TRBJ1-1; D is unresolved. CDR3 in amino acids: CASSGLGVNTEAFF. The CDR3 DNA reads as TGTGCCAGCAGTGGACTCGGGGTGAACACTGAAGCTTTCTTT. Based on the CDR3 plus reference TRBV2 and TRBJ1-1, the full variable domain is EPEVTQTPSHQVTQMGQEVILRCVPISNHLYFYWYRQILGQKVEFLVSFYNNEISEKSEIFDDQFSVERPDGSNFTLKIRSTKLEDSAMYFCASSGLGVNTEAFFGQGTRLTVV.